The rows below give T cell receptor beta chains drawn from one sample of a study of PD-L1 blockade in urothelial cancer. The table came from immunoSEQ multiplex PCR; TCRdb's copy has only in-frame clones and leaves some out. The sample shows over 20,000 clones, about 88% of them seen only once. The source was PBMCs, collected around atezolizumab (anti-PD-L1) treatment. The source is a man aged 55 to 69 with urothelial cancer. The CDR3 runs from the conserved cysteine through the conserved F or W. The D gene is left open where the match is weak. Clone size appears in some rows only: once, few, many, or a class for an expanded clone.

clone_size j_call d_call v_call cdr3_nt cdr3_aa
. TRBJ1-2 . TRBV18 TGTGCCAGCTCACCAGACTCCTTCTATGGCTACACCTTC CASSPDSFYGYTF
. TRBJ2-5 TRBD1 TRBV7-9 TGTGCCAGCAGCTTGGGACAGGTTGAAGAGACCCAGTACTTC CASSLGQVEETQYF
. TRBJ2-7 TRBD2 TRBV19 TGTGCCAGTAGTGGAACCGGGACTAGCAATTTCTACGAGCAGTACTTC CASSGTGTSNFYEQYF
. TRBJ2-3 . TRBV5-1 TGCGCCAGCAGCTTCCAATTCACAGATACGCAGTATTTT CASSFQFTDTQYF
. TRBJ2-5 TRBD1 TRBV4-1 TGCGCCAGCAGCCTACAGGGGTTGGAGACCCAGTACTTC CASSLQGLETQYF
. TRBJ1-5 . TRBV5-1 TGCGCCAGCAGCCCGACCGGGGGTAGCAATCAGCCCCAGCATTTT CASSPTGGSNQPQHF
once TRBJ1-5 . TRBV7-2 TGTGCCAGCAGCTCGGGACCGGGAGGCAATCAGCCCCAGCATTTT CASSSGPGGNQPQHF
few TRBJ1-1 . TRBV5-1 TGCGCCAGCAGCTCGACAGGCCCGGGGAGTGCTTTCTTT CASSSTGPGSAFF
once TRBJ1-1 . TRBV5-4 TGTGCCAGCAGCTCAGGCAACATGATGGGGCGAACTGAAGCTTTCTTT CASSSGNMMGRTEAFF
. TRBJ2-5 . TRBV10-3 TGTGCCATCAGTGTAACTACGGAGACCCAGTACTTC CAISVTTETQYF
. TRBJ1-6 . TRBV4-2 TGTGCCAGCAGCCAAGTGGGGGGGAATAATTCACCCCTCCACTTT CASSQVGGNNSPLHF
. TRBJ2-2 . TRBV5-4 TGTGCCAGCAGACGTGACAGTTTGAACACCGGGGAGCTGTTTTTT CASRRDSLNTGELFF
. TRBJ2-5 TRBD2 TRBV9 TGTGCCAGCAGCACGGAGGGACTAGCTAAAGAGACCCAGTACTTC CASSTEGLAKETQYF
. TRBJ2-7 . TRBV14 TGTGCCAGCAGCCAAACCAGGGGCTACGAGCAGTACTTC CASSQTRGYEQYF
. TRBJ1-1 . TRBV5-1 TGCGCCAGCAGCTTGGCCGAGGCGGTATATCTGGCTTTCTTT CASSLAEAVYLAFF
. TRBJ2-5 . TRBV6-1 TGTGCCAGCAGGGAGGGTAGGAGGGAGCAGTACTTC CASREGRREQYF
. TRBJ2-1 TRBD2 TRBV29-1 TGCAGCGGGGCGGGACTAGCGGCCTACAATGAGCAGTTCTTC CSGAGLAAYNEQFF
. TRBJ1-2 . TRBV5-1 TGCGCCAGCAGCTTGCCCTCCAAGGCGGGGGACGGCTACACCTTC CASSLPSKAGDGYTF
. TRBJ1-2 . TRBV12-2 TGTGCAAGTCGCTTAGCTCAGTTGAACTATGGCTACACCTTC CASRLAQLNYGYTF
. TRBJ1-3 . TRBV9 TGTGCCAGCAGCGGAGCGGGGGGGCCTGGAAACACCATATATTTT CASSGAGGPGNTIYF
. TRBJ1-1 . TRBV6-6 TGTGCCAGCAGGACGCCCGGGACTAACACTGAAGCTTTCTTT CASRTPGTNTEAFF
. TRBJ1-5 TRBD1 TRBV19 TGTGCCAGCGTCAACAGGGGAAATCAGCCCCAGCATTTT CASVNRGNQPQHF
large TRBJ1-5 . TRBV30 TGTGCCTGGAGTTCTAGGGAGTTGCAGCCCCAGCATTTT CAWSSRELQPQHF
. TRBJ2-2 . TRBV12-5 TGTGCTAGTGGTTTGCCCGGGACAATCGGGGAGCTGTTTTTT CASGLPGTIGELFF
. TRBJ2-1 TRBD1 TRBV19 TGTGCCAGTAGGAGGGACAGGGGGTCTCAATTACGCTACAATGAGCAGTTCTTC CASRRDRGSQLRYNEQFF
. TRBJ2-1 TRBD2 TRBV10-3 TGTGCCATCAGTAGGTTAGCGGGAGCCGGAGATGAGCAGTTCTTC CAISRLAGAGDEQFF
. TRBJ1-1 . TRBV30 TGTGCCTGGAGCAAAACAGGTTTGCCTGAAGCTTTCTTT CAWSKTGLPEAFF
. TRBJ2-1 . TRBV29-1 TGCAGCGTAGGGGGTTTATTCGATGAGCAGTTCTTC CSVGGLFDEQFF
few TRBJ2-5 TRBD1 TRBV2 TGTGCCAGCAGTGAAGCGCCACAGGGGGCGGGAGAGACCCAGTACTTC CASSEAPQGAGETQYF
once TRBJ2-7 TRBD2 TRBV6-1 TGTGCCAGCAGTGTTAATTCCGGAGGGACTAGCGGGTCCTACGAGCAGTACTTC CASSVNSGGTSGSYEQYF
. TRBJ1-1 . TRBV7-2 TGTGCCAGCAGCTTAGCGGGGGCAGGGGTGGGCACTGAAGCTTTCTTT CASSLAGAGVGTEAFF
. TRBJ2-1 TRBD2 TRBV9 TGTGCCAGCAGCGCAATGACTAGCGGGTACAATGAGCAGTTCTTC CASSAMTSGYNEQFF
. TRBJ1-2 . TRBV25-1 TGTGCCAGCAGGGGGTTGGTGAGGACTGCATACGGCTATGGCTACACCTTC CASRGLVRTAYGYGYTF
. TRBJ2-7 . TRBV2 TGTGCCAGCAGCAGGGAAGGCTACGAGCAGTACTTC CASSREGYEQYF
few TRBJ1-3 . TRBV6-5 TGTGCCAGCAGTTACTCAGGGAGCTCTGGAAACACCATATATTTT CASSYSGSSGNTIYF
. TRBJ1-5 . TRBV6-1 TGTGCCAGCAGTGCTAGGGAGTCTCAGCCCCAGCATTTT CASSARESQPQHF
. TRBJ1-1 . TRBV2 TGTGCCAGCAGTGATCGCGGTCAGAACACTGAAGCTTTCTTT CASSDRGQNTEAFF
. TRBJ2-1 TRBD2 TRBV11-3 TGTGCCAGCAGCTTAGATCAACAGCGGGGGGAGCAGTTCTTC CASSLDQQRGEQFF
few TRBJ1-5 . TRBV5-8 TGTGCCAGCAGCTTGACAGCGGGAAGCAATCAGCCCCAGCATTTT CASSLTAGSNQPQHF
. TRBJ2-3 . TRBV30 TGTGCCTGGACCCACGGGGATACGCAGTATTTT CAWTHGDTQYF
. TRBJ2-2 TRBD1 TRBV5-1 TGCGCCAGCAGCTCAGGGACAGGAGTTAACACCGGGGAGCTGTTTTTT CASSSGTGVNTGELFF
. TRBJ2-3 TRBD1 TRBV5-1 TGCGCCAGCAGCGCCGGGACAGGCGCAAACACAGATACGCAGTATTTT CASSAGTGANTDTQYF
. TRBJ1-2 . TRBV19 TGTGCCAGTAGTACCTACGACGGATCGGGGGGCTACACCTTC CASSTYDGSGGYTF